These T cell receptor beta chains were read from a single sample in a study of shared clonotypes between healthy human individuals. Using immunoSEQ multiplex PCR, the repertoire was profiled, and TCRdb retains in-frame clones only, with some absent. The sample contains hundreds of thousands of clones, roughly 96% of which appear only once. Sequenced: naive CD8+ T cells sorted from blood. These receptors originate from a woman in her 30s in good health. CDR3s include the opening cysteine and the closing phenylalanine or tryptophan. Fields, in order: J gene, clone size, V gene, D gene, CDR3 DNA, CDR3 protein. A D gene is named only where the DNA matches it firmly. Where a row states a size, it is once, few, many or the class of an expanded clone; other rows omit it.

J gene: TRBJ2-1
clone size: once
V gene: TRBV30
D gene: .
CDR3 DNA: TGTGCCTGGAGTGGGGTGGGGCCAGTTCTCTACAATGAGCAGTTCTTC
CDR3 protein: CAWSGVGPVLYNEQFF

J gene: TRBJ2-2
clone size: .
V gene: TRBV5-1
D gene: TRBD2
CDR3 DNA: TGCGCCAGCAGCTTAGCGGGAGGAGAAACCGGGGAGCTGTTTTTT
CDR3 protein: CASSLAGGETGELFF

J gene: TRBJ2-2
clone size: .
V gene: TRBV5-8
D gene: .
CDR3 DNA: TGTGCCAGCAGCCCTAATTCGCAGGGCACTTACACCGGGGAGCTGTTTTTT
CDR3 protein: CASSPNSQGTYTGELFF

J gene: TRBJ2-1
clone size: .
V gene: TRBV15
D gene: TRBD1
CDR3 DNA: TGTGCCACCAGCAGAGACGGGACAGGGAATGAGCAGTTCTTC
CDR3 protein: CATSRDGTGNEQFF

J gene: TRBJ2-5
clone size: once
V gene: TRBV27
D gene: TRBD1
CDR3 DNA: TGTGCCAGCAGTTTCAGGCAGGGGGCTGGGGAGACCCAGTACTTC
CDR3 protein: CASSFRQGAGETQYF

J gene: TRBJ1-4
clone size: .
V gene: TRBV6-1
D gene: TRBD1
CDR3 DNA: TGTGCCAGCAGTGAAGTGGGGACAGGGGGGGAAAAACTGTTTTTT
CDR3 protein: CASSEVGTGGEKLFF

J gene: TRBJ1-2
clone size: once
V gene: TRBV29-1
D gene: TRBD1
CDR3 DNA: TGCAGCGTCCAGGGGGAGAGTTATGGCTACACCTTC
CDR3 protein: CSVQGESYGYTF

J gene: TRBJ2-3
clone size: .
V gene: TRBV6-4
D gene: .
CDR3 DNA: TGTGCCAGCAGTGACTACGGGGGAGCAGATACGCAGTATTTT
CDR3 protein: CASSDYGGADTQYF

J gene: TRBJ2-1
clone size: .
V gene: TRBV19
D gene: .
CDR3 DNA: TGTGCCAGTAGTAGTAGTTGGGGCGGCGGACCATACAATGAGCAGTTCTTC
CDR3 protein: CASSSSWGGGPYNEQFF

J gene: TRBJ1-5
clone size: .
V gene: TRBV28
D gene: TRBD1
CDR3 DNA: TGTGCCAGCAGTTTGACAGGGGGGCAGCCCCAGCATTTT
CDR3 protein: CASSLTGGQPQHF

J gene: TRBJ2-1
clone size: .
V gene: TRBV27
D gene: TRBD2
CDR3 DNA: TGTGCCAGCGGGCTAGCGGGCAATGAGCAGTTCTTC
CDR3 protein: CASGLAGNEQFF

J gene: TRBJ2-3
clone size: .
V gene: TRBV27
D gene: .
CDR3 DNA: TGTGCCAGCAGTTTATTCCTTAGCAACACAGATACGCAGTATTTT
CDR3 protein: CASSLFLSNTDTQYF

J gene: TRBJ2-7
clone size: .
V gene: TRBV27
D gene: .
CDR3 DNA: TGTGCCAGCAGTTTATCCTTGTACGGGGTGGGTGAGCAGTACTTC
CDR3 protein: CASSLSLYGVGEQYF

J gene: TRBJ1-5
clone size: .
V gene: TRBV6-1
D gene: TRBD1
CDR3 DNA: TGTGCCAGCAGTGAAGCGACAGGGTTACAGCCCCAGCATTTT
CDR3 protein: CASSEATGLQPQHF

J gene: TRBJ2-2
clone size: .
V gene: TRBV15
D gene: .
CDR3 DNA: TGTGCCACCAGCAAGAAACGGGAGACCGGGGAGCTGTTTTTT
CDR3 protein: CATSKKRETGELFF

J gene: TRBJ2-7
clone size: .
V gene: TRBV6-6
D gene: .
CDR3 DNA: TGTGCCAGCAGTGACACAGGCTACGAGCAGTACTTC
CDR3 protein: CASSDTGYEQYF

J gene: TRBJ2-3
clone size: .
V gene: TRBV5-8
D gene: TRBD2
CDR3 DNA: TGTGCCAGCAGCCAGGTAGCTAGCGGGTATGGAGATACGCAGTATTTT
CDR3 protein: CASSQVASGYGDTQYF

J gene: TRBJ1-2
clone size: .
V gene: TRBV2
D gene: .
CDR3 DNA: TGTGCCAGCAGTGAAATTCGGGGGGCGCACTATGGCTACACCTTC
CDR3 protein: CASSEIRGAHYGYTF

J gene: TRBJ2-7
clone size: .
V gene: TRBV6-4
D gene: TRBD2
CDR3 DNA: TGTGCCAGCAGTGCCCCGGGACTAGCGGGATTCTCCTACGAGCAGTACTTC
CDR3 protein: CASSAPGLAGFSYEQYF

J gene: TRBJ1-2
clone size: .
V gene: TRBV5-5
D gene: TRBD1
CDR3 DNA: TGTGCCAGCAGTAATGACAGGGGGCCCTATGGCTACACCTTC
CDR3 protein: CASSNDRGPYGYTF

J gene: TRBJ1-2
clone size: .
V gene: TRBV4-1
D gene: TRBD1
CDR3 DNA: TGCGCCAGCAGCCAAGAATACAGGGGAGATGGCTACACCTTC
CDR3 protein: CASSQEYRGDGYTF

J gene: TRBJ2-3
clone size: once
V gene: TRBV19
D gene: TRBD2
CDR3 DNA: TGTGCCAGTAGTAATAGCGGGATGACAGATACGCAGTATTTT
CDR3 protein: CASSNSGMTDTQYF

J gene: TRBJ2-3
clone size: .
V gene: TRBV28
D gene: .
CDR3 DNA: TGTGCCAGCAGTTCCCCTAGGACAGCGACAGATACGCAGTATTTT
CDR3 protein: CASSSPRTATDTQYF

J gene: TRBJ2-7
clone size: .
V gene: TRBV28
D gene: TRBD1
CDR3 DNA: TGTGCCAGCAGTTTGGGTCTACAGGGGGCGGGCGAGCAGTACTTC
CDR3 protein: CASSLGLQGAGEQYF

J gene: TRBJ2-2
clone size: .
V gene: TRBV5-4
D gene: .
CDR3 DNA: TGTGCCAGCAGCCCAGACGGTTTTTTAGGGGAGCTGTTTTTT
CDR3 protein: CASSPDGFLGELFF

J gene: TRBJ2-7
clone size: .
V gene: TRBV7-8
D gene: TRBD2
CDR3 DNA: TGTGCCAGCAGCCCTAGCGGGGCCTTCTACGAGCAGTACTTC
CDR3 protein: CASSPSGAFYEQYF

J gene: TRBJ1-1
clone size: .
V gene: TRBV30
D gene: .
CDR3 DNA: TGTGCCTGGAGTGTTGGGGGGTACACTGAAGCTTTCTTT
CDR3 protein: CAWSVGGYTEAFF

J gene: TRBJ2-7
clone size: .
V gene: TRBV15
D gene: TRBD2
CDR3 DNA: TGTGCCACCAGCTCCCGACTAGCGGGTTACGAGCAGTACTTC
CDR3 protein: CATSSRLAGYEQYF